This T cell receptor (beta chain) was documented in a study of post-analysis software for immune sequencing data. Study-wide background: Progressive-relapsing, secondary progressive and relapsing-remitting multiple sclerosis were among the disease courses included.

On this clonotype itself: Its target is unknown.

Unique-molecular-identifier-tagged TCR beta cDNA libraries were used. MiXCR, run by TCRdb on the PCR reads, gives a single entry per CDR3 protein. Seen here are about 460,000 distinct CDR3 sequences, over 35% observed once, and the top ten hold about 12%. Regarding the study as a whole: Co-batched samples clustered tightly together by F measure. Versus controls, multiple sclerosis patients showed significantly lower diversity (normalized Chao1).

Sequencing used blood. This sequence originates from a girl aged 5-17 years with multiple sclerosis.

The CDR3 DNA reads as TGCAGTGCTACCGGACTAGCTAATACAGATACGCAGTATTTT. It codes for CSATGLANTDTQYF. The gene calls are TRBV20-1 and TRBJ2-3, with TRBD2 identical over 8 bases. The CDR3 runs 14 residues. The V gene's germline CDR1 is DFQATT and CDR2 SNEGSKA (reference sequence). J lost 3 bases, V lost 4 bases, and 6 bases had no gene match.